A selection of T cell receptor beta chains follows, all from one sample in a study of vaccination and CD4 T cells after COVID-19. These receptors have no known antigen. TCRdb re-called the PCR reads through MiXCR, storing one row per CDR3 protein. Of about 8,800 distinct CDR3 sequences in the sample, about 35% are singletons; the top ten hold less than 9%. The sequencing sample was made of CD4+ T cells from blood, cultured in vitro. These receptors were collected from a human donor in good health. CDR3s include the opening cysteine and the closing phenylalanine or tryptophan. D genes are given only for firm matches. The size of a clone is reported for some rows only, either as once, few or many, or as a class for expanded clones.

clone_size j_call v_call d_call cdr3_aa cdr3_nt
NA TRBJ2-1 TRBV5-6 NA CASSYGTFNEQFF TGTGCCAGCAGCTACGGGACTTTCAATGAGCAGTTCTTC
NA TRBJ2-3 TRBV28 NA CASHSVPDTQYF TGTGCCAGCCACTCCGTCCCAGATACGCAGTATTTT
NA TRBJ2-5 TRBV19 TRBD1 CASTPGTGARETQYF TGTGCCAGTACCCCCGGGACAGGGGCTCGAGAGACCCAGTACTTC
NA TRBJ2-7 TRBV6-1 TRBD2 CASRGGRARLSYEQYF TGTGCCAGCAGAGGAGGGAGGGCCCGATTAAGCTACGAGCAGTACTTC
few TRBJ2-7 TRBV7-2 TRBD2 CASSSGTSGAEQYF TGTGCCAGCAGTTCCGGGACTAGCGGGGCCGAGCAGTACTTC
NA TRBJ1-6 TRBV5-4 TRBD1 CASSLGGTAYNSPLHF TGTGCCAGCAGCTTGGGAGGGACAGCCTATAATTCACCCCTCCACTTT
few TRBJ2-5 TRBV7-9 TRBD2 CASSLAPWASGSQETQYF TGTGCCAGCAGCTTAGCACCTTGGGCTAGCGGGAGTCAAGAGACCCAGTACTTC
NA TRBJ2-7 TRBV6-2/TRBV6-3 TRBD1 CASSSRGTGKKAYEQYF TGTGCCAGCAGTTCCCGCGGGACAGGGAAGAAGGCCTACGAGCAGTACTTC
few TRBJ2-6 TRBV7-2 NA CASSLQPTGANVLTF TGTGCCAGCAGTTTACAGCCTACTGGGGCCAACGTCCTGACTTTC
NA TRBJ1-2 TRBV19 NA CASSMAKRDGYTF TGTGCCAGTAGTATGGCCAAGAGGGATGGCTACACCTTC
few TRBJ2-1 TRBV27 TRBD2 CASSFGGLAGVEQFF TGTGCCAGCAGTTTTGGAGGACTAGCGGGAGTGGAGCAGTTCTTC
NA TRBJ2-2 TRBV6-2/TRBV6-3 NA CASSTLDTGELFF TGTGCCAGCAGTACGCTAGACACCGGGGAGCTGTTTTTT
NA TRBJ1-2 TRBV6-1 NA CASRGTEYGYTF TGTGCCAGCAGGGGGACGGAATATGGCTACACCTTC
NA TRBJ2-7 TRBV20-1 NA CSARDSRRSGEQYF TGCAGTGCTAGAGATTCCAGGCGCTCCGGCGAGCAGTACTTC
NA TRBJ1-3 TRBV28 NA CASSLRPEYLNTIYF TGTGCCAGCAGTTTACGACCGGAGTACCTAAACACCATATATTTT
NA TRBJ1-1 TRBV6-2/TRBV6-3 TRBD1 CASSYWTGPVTEAFF TGTGCCAGCAGTTACTGGACAGGGCCTGTCACTGAAGCTTTCTTT
few TRBJ2-7 TRBV27 TRBD2 CASSLSASGIYEQYF TGTGCCAGCAGTTTATCGGCTAGCGGCATCTACGAGCAGTACTTC
few TRBJ2-5 TRBV7-9 TRBD2 CASSLDTGTSGFPPRETQYF TGTGCCAGCAGCTTAGACACCGGGACTAGCGGATTTCCCCCCAGGGAGACCCAGTACTTC
NA TRBJ2-1 TRBV27 NA CATPGNEQFF TGTGCCACCCCTGGGAATGAGCAGTTCTTC
once TRBJ1-1 TRBV4-1 NA CASSQPTENTEAFF TGCGCCAGCAGCCAACCGACTGAGAACACTGAAGCTTTCTTT
NA TRBJ1-1 TRBV28 NA CASSPDSRLNTEAFF TGTGCCAGCAGTCCTGATTCACGCCTGAACACTGAAGCTTTCTTT
NA TRBJ1-1 TRBV9 NA CASSVDNRKAFF TGTGCCAGCAGCGTAGACAACAGGAAAGCTTTCTTT
NA TRBJ1-5 TRBV12-3/TRBV12-4 NA CASSDGSNQPQHF TGTGCCAGCAGTGATGGTAGCAATCAGCCCCAGCATTTT
few TRBJ1-5 TRBV7-9 NA CASSFTGRGQPQHF TGTGCCAGCAGTTTCACAGGGAGAGGGCAGCCCCAGCATTTT
NA TRBJ2-2 TRBV7-2 NA CASSLDGGANTGELFF TGTGCCAGCAGCCTTGACGGAGGGGCCAACACCGGGGAGCTGTTTTTT
few TRBJ2-3 TRBV27 TRBD2 CASSLLSGSTDTQYF TGTGCCAGCAGTTTACTCAGCGGGAGTACAGATACGCAGTATTTT
few TRBJ2-2 TRBV20-1 TRBD1 CSASRQGNTGELFF TGCAGTGCTAGCCGACAGGGAAACACCGGGGAGCTGTTTTTT
few TRBJ2-7 TRBV20-1 TRBD2 CSASGLAGGEEQYF TGCAGTGCTAGTGGACTAGCGGGAGGTGAAGAGCAGTACTTC
few TRBJ1-1 TRBV24-1 NA CATSGRGGTEAFF TGTGCCACCAGTGGGCGGGGGGGTACTGAAGCTTTCTTT
few TRBJ2-5 TRBV28 TRBD2 CASSLLGGLAKQETQYF TGTGCCAGCAGTTTATTAGGGGGACTAGCGAAACAAGAGACCCAGTACTTC
few TRBJ1-2 TRBV7-2 NA CASSFTGTAGYTF TGTGCCAGCAGCTTTACAGGGACCGCAGGCTACACCTTC
NA TRBJ2-5 TRBV20-1 NA CNASRARQKETQYF TGCAATGCGTCGCGGGCTAGACAGAAAGAGACCCAGTACTTC
few TRBJ2-5 TRBV7-2 NA CASSLVAGRLVGPFPREGTQYF TGTGCCAGCAGCTTAGTTGCGGGGCGTCTGGTGGGGCCGTTTCCGCGAGAAGGGACCCAGTACTTC
few TRBJ2-1 TRBV20-1 TRBD2 CSARGGLAGNNEQFF TGCAGTGCTAGAGGAGGACTAGCGGGTAACAATGAGCAGTTCTTC
NA TRBJ2-7 TRBV15 TRBD2 CATRRDGGSFSEQYF TGTGCCACCAGGAGAGATGGCGGGAGTTTCTCCGAGCAGTACTTC
few TRBJ2-5 TRBV20-1 NA CSAASQETQYF TGCAGTGCCGCAAGTCAAGAGACCCAGTACTTC
NA TRBJ1-2 TRBV28 NA CASSQSIYGYTF TGTGCCAGCAGTCAAAGTATCTATGGCTACACCTTC
NA TRBJ2-2 TRBV6-2/TRBV6-3 TRBD2 CASRLTSGTGELFF TGTGCCAGCAGGTTGACTAGCGGCACCGGGGAGCTGTTTTTT
NA TRBJ1-6 TRBV6-5 TRBD1 CASSYAGQGFSYNSPLHF TGTGCCAGCAGTTACGCTGGACAGGGGTTCTCCTATAATTCACCCCTCCACTTT
NA TRBJ2-2 TRBV20-1 TRBD1 CRGQGARDTGELFF TGCAGGGGACAGGGGGCGCGGGACACCGGGGAGCTGTTTTTT
medium-sized TRBJ2-5 TRBV6-2/TRBV6-3 NA CASSIRPTGQDPQYF TGTGCCAGCAGCATCAGGCCGACAGGCCAGGATCCCCAGTACTTC
NA TRBJ1-2 TRBV7-9 TRBD1 CASATGDYGYTF TGTGCCAGCGCTACAGGGGACTATGGCTACACCTTC
NA TRBJ2-3 TRBV6-2/TRBV6-3 NA CASSGRSDTQYF TGTGCCAGCAGTGGAAGGTCAGATACGCAGTATTTT
few TRBJ1-5 TRBV2 NA CATRIRSENQPQHF TGTGCCACCCGCATTAGGTCGGAGAATCAGCCCCAGCATTTT
NA TRBJ2-7 TRBV27 NA CASSLRGRGSYEQYF TGTGCCAGCAGTTTACGAGGGCGCGGGTCCTACGAGCAGTACTTC
few TRBJ1-2 TRBV7-9 TRBD1 CASSSGQEINGYTF TGTGCCAGCAGCTCGGGACAGGAGATCAATGGCTACACCTTC
few TRBJ2-5 TRBV6-5 TRBD2 CASSYMRGVSGETQYF TGTGCCAGCAGTTACATGCGGGGGGTTAGTGGAGAGACCCAGTACTTC
NA TRBJ2-7 TRBV2 NA CASRTPGEIF TGTGCCAGCAGGACCCCCGGGGAGATCTTC
few TRBJ2-7 TRBV27 NA CASSHWRTSGIPYEQYF TGTGCCAGCAGTCACTGGAGAACGTCAGGGATCCCCTACGAGCAGTACTTC
NA TRBJ2-3 TRBV10-3 TRBD2 CAISGSLAGVADTQYF TGTGCCATCAGTGGTTCCCTAGCGGGAGTGGCAGATACGCAGTATTTT
NA TRBJ1-1 TRBV7-2 TRBD1 CASSHSGTGITEAFF TGTGCCAGCAGCCACTCCGGGACAGGAATCACTGAAGCTTTCTTT
large TRBJ2-7 TRBV7-9 TRBD1 CASSSSLVTGVGDYEQYF TGTGCCAGCAGCTCATCTTTAGTAACAGGGGTTGGGGACTACGAGCAGTACTTC
NA TRBJ2-7 TRBV28 NA CASSWAGQLPYEQYF TGTGCCAGCAGTTGGGCGGGACAGCTCCCCTACGAGCAGTACTTC
few TRBJ2-7 TRBV6-5 NA CASSYGRVYEQYF TGTGCCAGCAGTTACGGACGGGTCTACGAGCAGTACTTC
few TRBJ2-5 TRBV7-9 TRBD2 CASSFGASGRADFETQYF TGTGCCAGCAGCTTCGGGGCTAGCGGGAGGGCCGATTTTGAGACCCAGTACTTC
NA TRBJ2-2 TRBV27 NA CASSGSRPNTGELFF TGTGCCAGCAGCGGCTCTAGGCCGAACACCGGGGAGCTGTTTTTT